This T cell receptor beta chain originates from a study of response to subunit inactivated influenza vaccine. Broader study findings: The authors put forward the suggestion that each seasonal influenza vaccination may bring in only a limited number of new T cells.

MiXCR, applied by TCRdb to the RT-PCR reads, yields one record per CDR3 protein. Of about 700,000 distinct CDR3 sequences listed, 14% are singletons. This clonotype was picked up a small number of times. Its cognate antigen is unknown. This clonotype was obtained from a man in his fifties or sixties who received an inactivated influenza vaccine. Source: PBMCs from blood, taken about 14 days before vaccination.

CDR3 sequence reads: CATSAYGGTGENTGELFF. In DNA form, the CDR3 reads TGTGCCACCAGTGCCTATGGCGGTACAGGGGAGAACACCGGGGAGCTGTTTTTT. The V and J genes are TRBV24-1 and TRBJ2-2; 7 bases fit TRBD1. This CDR3 has 18 residues. With V trimmed by 5 bases and J by 1 base, 12 bases remained unmatched. Germline values: CDR1 KGHDR, CDR2 SFDVKD.